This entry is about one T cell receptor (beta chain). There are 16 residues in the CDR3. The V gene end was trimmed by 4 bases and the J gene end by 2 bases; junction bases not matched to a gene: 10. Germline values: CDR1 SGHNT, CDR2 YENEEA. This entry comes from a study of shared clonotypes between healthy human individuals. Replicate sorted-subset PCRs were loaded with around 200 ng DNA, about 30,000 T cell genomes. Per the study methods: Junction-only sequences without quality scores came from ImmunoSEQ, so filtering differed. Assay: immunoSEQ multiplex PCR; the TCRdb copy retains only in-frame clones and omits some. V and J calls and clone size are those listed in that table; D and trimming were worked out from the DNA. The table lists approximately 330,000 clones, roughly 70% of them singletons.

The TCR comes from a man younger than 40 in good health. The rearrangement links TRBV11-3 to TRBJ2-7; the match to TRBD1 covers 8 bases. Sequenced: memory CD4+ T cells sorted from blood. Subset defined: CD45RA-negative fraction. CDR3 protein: CASSSRGQGSAYEQYF. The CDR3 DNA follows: TGTGCCAGCAGCTCTCGTGGACAGGGTAGCGCCTACGAGCAGTACTTC.